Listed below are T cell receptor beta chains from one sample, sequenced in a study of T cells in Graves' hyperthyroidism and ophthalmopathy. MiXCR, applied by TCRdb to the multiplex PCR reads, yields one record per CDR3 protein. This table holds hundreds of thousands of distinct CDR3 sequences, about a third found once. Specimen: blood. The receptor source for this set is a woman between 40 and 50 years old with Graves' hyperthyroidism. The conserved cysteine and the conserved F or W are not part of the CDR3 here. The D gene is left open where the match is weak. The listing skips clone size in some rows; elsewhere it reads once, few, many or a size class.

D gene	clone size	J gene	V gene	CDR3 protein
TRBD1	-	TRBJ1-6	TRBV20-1	RAQGARSPLH
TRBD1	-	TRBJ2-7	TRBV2	ASSDGTAHEQY
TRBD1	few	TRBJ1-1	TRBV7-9	ASSRPGQGIKNTEAF
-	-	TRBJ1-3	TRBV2	ASSLIPGGNTIY
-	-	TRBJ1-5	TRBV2	ASRLDRGLGQPQH
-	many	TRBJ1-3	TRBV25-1	ASSGGLGRNTIY
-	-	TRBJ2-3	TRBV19	ASTPSAGTDTQY
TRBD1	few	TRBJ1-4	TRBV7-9	ASSAGTATNEKLF
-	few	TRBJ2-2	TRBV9	ASSVGRTPKRAGELF
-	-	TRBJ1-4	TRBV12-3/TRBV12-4	AIWPGATNEKLF
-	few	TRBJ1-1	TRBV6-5	ASSYSGVRRNTEAF
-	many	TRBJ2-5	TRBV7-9	ASSLVAETQY
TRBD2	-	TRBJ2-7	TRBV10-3	AISALAGLDNEQY
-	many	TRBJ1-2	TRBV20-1	SAQREQGYT
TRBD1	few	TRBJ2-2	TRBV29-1	SVEAGTGGSGELF
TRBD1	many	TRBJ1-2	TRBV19	ASTVTGKGNYGYT
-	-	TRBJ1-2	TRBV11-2	AGSKGVDYGYT
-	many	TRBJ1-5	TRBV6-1	ATFQGSNQPQH
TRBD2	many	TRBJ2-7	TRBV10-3	AISESGGRAYEQY
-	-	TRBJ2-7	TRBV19	ASSLTEGASYEQY
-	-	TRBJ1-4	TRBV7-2	ASSLTKSNEKLF
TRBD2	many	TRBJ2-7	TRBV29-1	SVESSGTSYEQY
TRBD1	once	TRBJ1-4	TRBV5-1	ASSPTGTGREKLF
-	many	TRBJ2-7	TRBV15	ATSRDLRLSASYEQY
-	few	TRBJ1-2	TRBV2	ASSEFGGGYT
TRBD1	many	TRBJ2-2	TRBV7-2	ASSYYLGQGRDTGELF
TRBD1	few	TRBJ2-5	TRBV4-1	ASTRSGTGGETQY
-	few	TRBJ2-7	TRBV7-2	ASSLGRNNEQY
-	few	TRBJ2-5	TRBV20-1	SARFGQSLSGTQY
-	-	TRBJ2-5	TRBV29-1	SVEDLGLEETQY
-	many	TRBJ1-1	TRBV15	ATSRDSQTEAF
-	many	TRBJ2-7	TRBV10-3	AISESYRTYEQY
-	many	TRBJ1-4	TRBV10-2	ASRDRWRDGEKLF
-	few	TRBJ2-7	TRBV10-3	ASSPGRLAGYEQY
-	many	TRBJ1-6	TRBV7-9	ATTLWDGHNSPLH
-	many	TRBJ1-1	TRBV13	ASRNDRNTEAF
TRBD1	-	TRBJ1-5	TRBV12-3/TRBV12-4	AVGQGAHQPQH
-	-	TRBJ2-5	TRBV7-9	ASSSLGIQETQY
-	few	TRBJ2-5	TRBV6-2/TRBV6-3	ASGQTVQETQY
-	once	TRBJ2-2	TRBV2	ASGPGANTGELF
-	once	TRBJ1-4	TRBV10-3	AISETRDVGLF
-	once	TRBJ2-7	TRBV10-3	ATIRRGGNEQY
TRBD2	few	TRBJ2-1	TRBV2	ASSTSGNNEQF
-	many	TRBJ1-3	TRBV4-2	ASSQGQDSNTIY